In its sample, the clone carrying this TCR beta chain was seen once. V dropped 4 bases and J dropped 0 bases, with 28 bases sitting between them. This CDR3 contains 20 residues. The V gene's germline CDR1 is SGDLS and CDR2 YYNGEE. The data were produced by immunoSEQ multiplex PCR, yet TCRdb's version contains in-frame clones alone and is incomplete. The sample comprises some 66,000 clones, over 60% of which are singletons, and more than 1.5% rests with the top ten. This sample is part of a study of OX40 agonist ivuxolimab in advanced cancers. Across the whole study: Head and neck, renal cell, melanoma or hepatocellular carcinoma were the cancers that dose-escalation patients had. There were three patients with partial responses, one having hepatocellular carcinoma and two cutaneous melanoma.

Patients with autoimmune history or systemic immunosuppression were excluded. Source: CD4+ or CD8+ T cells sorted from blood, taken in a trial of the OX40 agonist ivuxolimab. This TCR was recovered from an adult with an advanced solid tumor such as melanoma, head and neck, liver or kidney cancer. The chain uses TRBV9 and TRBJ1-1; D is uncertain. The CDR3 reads CASSSSGLQSWGGLNTEAFF. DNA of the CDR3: TGTGCCAGCAGCTCTTCCGGGCTCCAATCGTGGGGAGGGCTGAACACTGAAGCTTTCTTT.